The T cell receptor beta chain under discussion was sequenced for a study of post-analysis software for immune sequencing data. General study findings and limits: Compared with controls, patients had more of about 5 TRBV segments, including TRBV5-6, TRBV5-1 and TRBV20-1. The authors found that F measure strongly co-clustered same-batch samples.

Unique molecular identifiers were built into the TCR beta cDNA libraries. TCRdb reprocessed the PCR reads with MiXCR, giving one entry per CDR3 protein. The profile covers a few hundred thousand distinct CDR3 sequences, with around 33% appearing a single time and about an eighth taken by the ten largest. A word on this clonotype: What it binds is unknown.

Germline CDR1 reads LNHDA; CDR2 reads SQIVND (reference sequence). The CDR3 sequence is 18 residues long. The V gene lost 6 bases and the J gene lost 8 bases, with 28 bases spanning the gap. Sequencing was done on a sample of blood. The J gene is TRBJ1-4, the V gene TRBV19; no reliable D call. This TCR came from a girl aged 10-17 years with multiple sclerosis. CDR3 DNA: TGTGCCAGTAGATATCTTTGGGGAGGGAAGGGCTCTACGGAAAAACTGTTTTTT. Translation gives CASRYLWGGKGSTEKLFF.